The rows below give T cell receptor beta chains drawn from one sample of a study of cytomegalovirus exposure and HLA in healthy donors. Profiling relied on immunoSEQ multiplex PCR, and the TCRdb table lists in-frame clones only, not all of them. The sample shows more than 110,000 clones, 79% of them seen only once. What was sequenced was PBMCs. Every receptor here comes from a man younger than 30 in good health and CMV-seronegative. Both conserved end residues are part of each CDR3. The D gene is left open where the match is weak. Expanded clones are given a class, and other clones once, few, many or no size at all.

v_gene	j_gene	abundance	d_gene	CDR3aa	CDR3nt
TRBV6-1	TRBJ1-2	few	-	CASSEGTANYGYTF	TGTGCCAGCAGTGAAGGGACAGCTAACTATGGCTACACCTTC
TRBV4-3	TRBJ2-1	-	-	CASSQDRLDNEQFF	TGCGCCAGCAGCCAAGATCGGTTGGACAATGAGCAGTTCTTC
TRBV7-8	TRBJ2-3	-	-	CASSLAPVADTQYF	TGTGCCAGCAGCTTAGCGCCGGTAGCGGATACGCAGTATTTT
TRBV7-8	TRBJ2-1	once	-	CASSRQFSMSVGNQFF	TGTGCCAGCAGCCGACAGTTCTCAATGAGCGTTGGGAACCAGTTCTTC
TRBV7-7	TRBJ2-1	-	-	CASSLSPRGDNEQFF	TGTGCTAGCAGCTTATCCCCGCGGGGAGACAATGAGCAGTTCTTC
TRBV7-6	TRBJ2-7	-	TRBD1	CASSLGGRGPHVNEQYF	TGTGCCAGCAGCTTAGGTGGCAGGGGGCCTCACGTAAACGAGCAGTACTTC
TRBV18	TRBJ2-7	once	TRBD1	CASSEQGKWYEQYF	TGTGCCAGCTCAGAACAGGGGAAATGGTACGAGCAGTACTTC
TRBV4-1	TRBJ2-7	-	-	CASSQSPAGIYEQYF	TGCGCCAGTAGCCAAAGCCCGGCAGGGATCTACGAGCAGTACTTC
TRBV19	TRBJ2-7	-	TRBD1	CASRPQTGGWYEQYF	TGTGCCAGTAGGCCTCAGACAGGGGGCTGGTACGAGCAGTACTTC
TRBV6-5	TRBJ1-1	once	-	CASSFRTVGQNTEAFF	TGTGCCAGCAGTTTCCGGACAGTAGGTCAGAACACTGAAGCTTTCTTT